The 9 T cell receptor beta chains reported below all come from one sample, sequenced in a study of OX40 agonist ivuxolimab in advanced cancers. Method: immunoSEQ multiplex PCR; TCRdb's copy keeps in-frame clones and lacks some. The table records about 35,000 clones, 70% to 85% of them present only once. This specimen consisted of CD4+ or CD8+ T cells sorted from blood, obtained in a trial of the OX40 agonist ivuxolimab. Receptors originate from an adult with an advanced solid tumor such as melanoma, head and neck, liver or kidney cancer.

CDR3 in DNA: TGTGCCAGCAGCTGGGGACTAGCGGGGGGTGAGCAGTTCTTC. This translates into CASSWGLAGGEQFF. The chain is built from TRBV7-2 and TRBJ2-1, with 15 bases fitting TRBD2. V dropped 4 bases and J dropped 9; count of bases not matched to a gene: 1. Germline CDR1 SGHTA, CDR2 FQGNSA. CDR3 length: 14 amino acids. The full variable domain, in which reference TRBV7-2 and TRBJ2-1 provide the parts outside the CDR3, is GAGVSQSPSNKVTEKGKDVELRCDPISGHTALYWYRQSLGQGLEFLIYFQGNSAPDKSGLPSDRFSAERTGGSVSTLTIQRTQQEDSAVYLCASSWGLAGGEQFFGPGTRLTVL.

The gene calls are TRBV30 and TRBJ2-7; no firm D call. The CDR3 is 12 residues long. CDR1 is GTSNPN and CDR2 is SVGIG in the germline V gene (reference sequence). Deletions cut 4 bases from V and 6 bases from J, with 13 bases between. CDR3 nucleotides: TGTGCCTGGAATAGGGTAGCCGGCGAGCAGTACTTC. It is translated as CAWNRVAGEQYF. Full variable domain (outside the CDR3, taken from reference TRBV30 and TRBJ2-7): SQTIHQWPATLVQPVGSPLSLECTVEGTSNPNLYWYRQAAGRGLQLLFYSVGIGQISSEVPQNLSASRPQDRQFILSSKKLLLSDSGFYLCAWNRVAGEQYFGPGTRLTVT.

The CDR3 is CASSLTPNTGELFF. The CDR3 region has the DNA TGTGCCAGCAGCTTGACACCGAACACCGGGGAGCTGTTTTTT. The chain employs TRBV2 and TRBJ2-2; no reliable D call. V gave up 6 bases and J gave up 0 bases, with 8 bases separating them. Germline-derived CDR1 and CDR2 are SNHLY and FYNNEI. The CDR3 loop spans 14 amino acids.

The chain carries TRBV7-9 and TRBJ1-2; 7 bases fit TRBD1. This CDR3 comprises 12 residues. The trim removed 4 bases at V and 7 bases at J, leaving 3 bases unmatched. Germline lookup yields CDR1 SEHNR and CDR2 FQNEAQ (reference sequence). The CDR3 nucleotides read TGTGCCAGCAGCTCCAACAGGGGTGGCTACACCTTC. Amino acid sequence: CASSSNRGGYTF.

Remarks on this clone: Mismatch with germline at one junction end may stem from a read error. V usage is TRBV14 and J usage is TRBJ1-1; a weak D match, TRBD1 (5 bases). The germline V gene encodes CDR1 SGHDN and CDR2 FVKESK. CDR3 length equals 11 residues. In DNA form, the CDR3 reads TGTGCCAGCAGCCGGGTCAGGGAATTAATCTTT. Translating gives CASSRVRELIF.

The chain combines TRBV7-2 with TRBJ2-5; D possibly corresponds to TRBD1 (7 bases). The CDR3 covers 16 residues. V lost 1 base to trimming and J lost 0 bases, with 12 bases between them. Per germline, CDR1 SGHTA and CDR2 FQGNSA. CDR3 bases: TGTGCCAGCAGCTTAGATCGCGGGACAGACCAAGAGACCCAGTACTTC. This sequence encodes CASSLDRGTDQETQYF.

The chain links TRBV18 to TRBJ2-3, with D perhaps matching TRBD1 (6 bases). The CDR3 runs to 16 residues. Deletions cut 0 bases from V and 2 bases from J, with 12 bases between. Germline-derived CDR1 and CDR2 are KGHSH and LQKENI. The CDR3 nucleotides are TGTGCCAGCTCACCACCCCAGGGGTGGGTCACAGATACGCAGTATTTT. This codes for CASSPPQGWVTDTQYF.

Relative to its sample, this clone is large. The rearrangement joins TRBV2 to TRBJ2-7; D is ambiguous. The CDR3 extends over 13 amino acids. The V and J ends lost 1 base and 3 bases respectively, with 7 bases between them. From germline, CDR1 is SNHLY and CDR2 FYNNEI. The CDR3 nucleotides are TGTGCCAGCAGTGAAGGGCCTCACTACGAGCAGTACGTC. Protein: CASSEGPHYEQYV.

This clone was picked up one time. The V call is TRBV6-5, the J call TRBJ1-1; the D gene is possibly TRBD1 (5 bases). V gave up 2 bases and J gave up 4 bases, with 11 bases separating them. This CDR3 contains 14 residues. From germline, CDR1 is MNHEY and CDR2 SVGAGI. CDR3 DNA: TGTGCCAGCAGTTACAAGATCGGGGGCACTGAAGCTTTCTTT. Translating gives CASSYKIGGTEAFF.